The subject of this entry is one TCR beta chain. The record originates from a study of blood T cell repertoires in COVID-19. At the level of the study: The United States, Italy and Spain provided the acute and convalescent COVID-19 samples.

Using immunoSEQ multiplex PCR, the repertoire was profiled, and TCRdb retains in-frame clones only, with some absent. The sample lists a few hundred thousand clones, 70% to 90% seen once, with just under 1% in the top ten. Trimming removed 0 bases at V and 7 bases at J, with 12 bases between. CDR3 size: 14 residues. The germline CDR1 and CDR2 sequences are MRHNA and SNTAGT. The chain links TRBV6-4 to TRBJ2-5, with TRBD2 as a possible D gene (6 bases). The specimen was peripheral blood. The TCR originated in a woman aged 40 to 50 who had recovered from COVID-19. CDR3 sequence: CASSDSPGRGTQYF. The CDR3 DNA follows: TGTGCCAGCAGTGACTCGCCCGGGCGGGGGACCCAGTACTTC.